The source of this TCR beta chain is a study of T cell clonality in common variable immunodeficiency. The study's findings and limits: Compared with controls, CVID subjects had fewer shared TCRbeta clones. CVID subjects showed higher TCRbeta clonality than healthy controls.

V shed 6 bases and J 1 base; nucleotides not matched to a gene: 8. This CDR3 spans 15 amino acids. CDR1 and CDR2 from the germline V gene are ENHRY and SYGVKD. Patients and controls were mostly of Caucasian heritage. This clone was detected ten times or more. Its antigen is not identified. Coverage ceases 3 residues before the CDR3 finishes, and the germline J gene fills in the end. Assay: immunoSEQ multiplex PCR; the TCRdb copy retains only in-frame clones and omits some. Reported are 50,000 to 70,000 clones, none seen only once; the ten largest carry 0.7% to 0.95%. The receptor comes from a person aged 18-69 years in good health. V gene TRBV10-3 combines with J gene TRBJ1-1; TRBD1 agrees at 7 bases. Sequencing input: peripheral blood mononuclear cells. Here the CDR3 reads CAIRVTGTENTEAFF. The covered CDR3 bases are TGTGCCATCAGGGTGACAGGGACCGAGAACACTGAA.